This passage covers 9 T cell receptor beta chains from one sample sequenced in a study of T cells in Graves' hyperthyroidism and ophthalmopathy. RNA transcripts provided the source from which TCR beta CDR3 regions were amplified. First-round RT-PCR targeting the TCR CDR3 was performed with the HTBI primer set. In TCRdb, the multiplex PCR reads were re-called with MiXCR into one record per CDR3 protein. The data contain around 56,000 distinct CDR3 sequences, about 57% of them singletons. The sequenced sample consisted of blood. Source of these receptors: an older woman with Graves' ophthalmopathy.

CDR3 region: CASSFSGRNEQYF. Here the CDR3 DNA reads TGTGCCAGCAGCTTTAGCGGGAGAAACGAGCAGTACTTC. The chain couples TRBV7-9 to TRBJ2-7, with 9 bases that match TRBD2. The CDR3 has 13 residues. The germline V gene encodes CDR1 SEHNR and CDR2 FQNEAQ (reference sequence). V trimming: 3 bases; J trimming: 5 bases; junction bases outside the gene matches: 2.

By its share, this clonotype is medium-sized (0.01 to 0.1%). The chain links TRBV15 to TRBJ2-1, with 7 bases that match TRBD2. CDR3 size: 12 residues. V was clipped by 4 bases and J by 10 bases; unmatched bases: 4. The germline V gene encodes CDR1 LNHNV and CDR2 YYDKDF (reference sequence). In DNA, the CDR3 is TGTGCCACCAGCAAAACCGGGGGGGAGCAGTTCTTC. It encodes CATSKTGGEQFF.

The J gene is TRBJ2-3, the V gene TRBV10-3; 11 bases are a match to TRBD2. With 3 bases clipped from V and 0 bases from J, the junction kept 2 bases outside the gene matches. CDR1 and CDR2 (germline): ENHRY, SYGVKD. The CDR3 spans 16 residues. This CDR3 is CAISEGTSGSTDTQYF. The CDR3 DNA reads as TGTGCCATCAGTGAAGGGACTAGCGGAAGCACAGATACGCAGTATTTT.

A word on this clonotype: One junction end disagrees with the germline gene, perhaps due to a read error. The rearrangement joins TRBV9 to TRBJ2-1; D is uncertain. Germline CDR1 and CDR2: SGDLS and YYNGEE. This CDR3 spans 14 amino acids. The CDR3 sequence: CASSSLLINNEQFF. DNA for the CDR3: TGTGCTAGCAGCTCTTTGTTGATTAACAATGAGCAGTTCTTC.

With regard to this clonotype: One end of the junction fails to match germline, which may point to a read error. The chain uses TRBV14 and TRBJ2-1, with TRBD2 matching 12 bases. Germline loops: CDR1 SGHDN, CDR2 FVKESK. The CDR3 has 18 residues. DNA of the CDR3: TGTGCCAGCAGATCTAGCGGGGGGGCCGTCAGGTCCTACAATGAGCGGTTCTTC. Translating gives CASRSSGGAVRSYNERFF.

This chain links TRBV20-1 with TRBJ2-1; 7 bases fit TRBD1. Germline CDR1 and CDR2: DFQATT and SNEGSKA (reference sequence). The CDR3 is 15 amino acids. J lost 8 bases, V lost 3 bases, and 13 bases had no gene match. The CDR3 DNA reads TGCAGTGCTAGGGGTGGGACAGCGCTAATGGATGAGCAGTTCTTC. It translates to CSARGGTALMDEQFF.

Ten or more counts support this clonotype. The rearrangement uses TRBV10-3 and TRBJ1-1; TRBD1 might be the D (5 bases). Germline V gene sequence: CDR1 ENHRY, CDR2 SYGVKD. CDR3 length: 12 residues. Trimming stripped 4 bases from V and 4 bases from J, with 7 bases between. The CDR3: CAISGGGTEAFF. The DNA for the CDR3 is TGTGCCATCAGTGGGGGGGGCACTGAAGCTTTCTTT.

This clonotype was observed many times. This chain uses TRBV7-9 with TRBJ1-5, with unresolved D. CDR1 SEHNR and CDR2 FQNEAQ come from the germline V gene (reference sequence). This CDR3 is built from 14 residues. The germline V and J ends were trimmed by 0 bases and 4 bases, with 7 bases remaining between them. The CDR3 sequence is CASSLAANNQPQHF. As DNA, the CDR3 is TGTGCCAGCAGCTTAGCGGCGAATAATCAGCCCCAGCATTTT. Filled out from reference TRBV7-9 and TRBJ1-5, the complete variable domain reads DTGVSQNPRHKITKRGQNVTFRCDPISEHNRLYWYRQTLGQGPEFLTYFQNEAQLEKSRLLSDRFSAERPKGSFSTLEIQRTEQGDSAMYLCASSLAANNQPQHFGDGTRLSIL.

This clonotype has just one count. The chain couples TRBV25-1 to TRBJ2-1; D perhaps matches TRBD2 (6 bases). The V end was cut by 6 bases, the J end by 10 bases, with 19 bases between. Germline V gives CDR1 MGHDK, CDR2 SYGVNS. CDR3 length equals 14 residues. This CDR3 reads CASSPLAKTGEQFF. CDR3 bases: TGTGCCAGCAGCCCCCTAGCGAAAACCGGGGAGCAGTTCTTC.